Listed below are T cell receptor beta chains from one sample, sequenced in a study of cytomegalovirus exposure and HLA in healthy donors. Clones were read by immunoSEQ multiplex PCR, and TCRdb kept only the in-frame ones, dropping some. The sample holds around 130,000 clones; about two thirds are singletons and the top ten take roughly 2.7%. Sequencing was carried out using PBMCs. The receptors shown here come from a human donor in good health. The CDR3 runs from the conserved cysteine through the conserved F or W. D genes are given only for firm matches. Only part of the rows carry a size: once, few, many, or a class if the clone is expanded.

TRBJ1-4,TRBV6-1,TRBD1,few,14,CASSSDRGGEKLFF,TGTGCCAGCAGTTCAGACAGGGGAGGTGAAAAACTGTTTTTT
TRBJ1-1,TRBV4-3,.,.,13,CASSQAGVVGAFF,TGCGCCAGCAGCCAAGCCGGGGTCGTGGGAGCTTTCTTT
TRBJ1-5,TRBV30,TRBD1,.,16,CAWSGLGTGANQPQHF,TGTGCCTGGAGTGGTCTAGGGACAGGGGCTAATCAGCCCCAGCATTTT
TRBJ1-1,TRBV7-9,TRBD1,.,14,CASSRGQVNTEAFF,TGTGCCAGCAGCCGGGGACAGGTGAACACTGAAGCTTTCTTT
TRBJ2-7,TRBV19,.,.,15,CASSIVGSSSVEQYF,TGTGCCAGTAGTATAGTTGGTAGCTCCTCTGTCGAGCAGTACTTC
TRBJ1-1,TRBV21-1,.,.,12,CASSKRRGQAFF,TGTGCCAGCAGCAAACGCAGGGGACAAGCTTTCTTT
TRBJ2-5,TRBV10-1,.,few,17,CASSESFAGVGAETQYF,TGCGCCAGCAGTGAGTCTTTTGCGGGCGTGGGTGCAGAGACCCAGTACTTC
TRBJ1-5,TRBV7-2,.,few,17,CASSSFTDSYSNQPQHF,TGTGCCAGCAGCTCATTTACGGACAGTTATAGCAATCAGCCCCAGCATTTT
TRBJ2-1,TRBV19,.,.,15,CASSISGSSYNEQFF,TGTGCCAGTAGTATAAGTGGGAGCTCCTACAATGAGCAGTTCTTC
TRBJ1-4,TRBV5-4,TRBD1,.,13,CASSLRTGVKLFF,TGTGCCAGCAGCTTGAGGACAGGGGTAAAACTGTTTTTT
TRBJ1-1,TRBV19,.,.,14,CAIWASGRGTEAFF,TGTGCCATTTGGGCGTCTGGGCGGGGCACTGAAGCTTTCTTT
TRBJ1-1,TRBV29-1,.,few,10,CSVASAEAFF,TGCAGCGTTGCTTCCGCTGAAGCTTTCTTT
TRBJ1-2,TRBV2,.,once,13,CASSGLTHNGYTF,TGTGCCAGCAGCGGACTGACGCATAACGGCTACACCTTC
TRBJ1-1,TRBV28,TRBD1,.,16,CASSLGADRVITEAFF,TGTGCCAGCAGTTTAGGGGCGGACAGGGTGATCACTGAAGCTTTCTTT
TRBJ2-7,TRBV28,.,.,12,CASSRLRGEQYF,TGTGCCAGCAGTCGACTTCGGGGGGAGCAGTACTTC
TRBJ1-3,TRBV9,.,once,15,CASSVGSGTGNTIYF,TGTGCCAGCAGCGTAGGGTCGGGGACTGGAAACACCATATATTTT
TRBJ2-1,TRBV6-5,TRBD1,.,15,CASSYFGTGGNEQFF,TGTGCCAGCAGTTACTTCGGGACAGGGGGGAATGAGCAGTTCTTC
TRBJ1-5,TRBV5-6,.,few,13,CASSFGGNQPQHF,TGTGCCAGCAGCTTTGGGGGGAATCAGCCCCAGCATTTT
TRBJ2-7,TRBV2,.,.,12,CASTRQGGEQYF,TGTGCCAGCACCCGACAGGGAGGCGAGCAGTACTTC
TRBJ2-3,TRBV7-6,.,.,15,CASSSRTVWRDTQYF,TGTGCCAGCAGCTCCAGGACAGTTTGGAGGGATACGCAGTATTTT
TRBJ1-1,TRBV7-3,.,few,13,CASSQRAGTEAFF,TGTGCCAGCAGCCAACGAGCGGGCACTGAAGCTTTCTTT
TRBJ1-5,TRBV25-1,.,.,15,CASSGWGSSNQPQHF,TGTGCCAGCAGTGGATGGGGCTCTAGCAATCAGCCCCAGCATTTT
TRBJ2-5,TRBV5-1,TRBD2,.,14,CASSLSGVQETQYF,TGCGCCAGCAGCTTAAGCGGGGTCCAAGAGACCCAGTACTTC
TRBJ2-7,TRBV7-8,.,few,15,CASSEGGGSAYEQYF,TGTGCCAGCAGCGAAGGAGGTGGTAGCGCCTACGAGCAGTACTTC
TRBJ2-3,TRBV6-5,.,few,15,CASSYGQGGPDTQYF,TGTGCCAGCAGTTACGGGCAGGGGGGTCCAGATACGCAGTATTTT
TRBJ2-2,TRBV2,TRBD2,.,18,CASSRTSGIFSNTGELFF,TGTGCCAGCAGCCGGACTAGCGGTATTTTTTCGAACACCGGGGAGCTGTTTTTT
TRBJ1-5,TRBV30,.,.,12,CAWRQSNQPQHF,TGTGCCTGGAGGCAGTCCAATCAGCCCCAGCATTTT
TRBJ2-3,TRBV11-1,TRBD2,.,15,CASSHRRAGVDTQYF,TGTGCCAGCAGCCACCGGCGGGCGGGGGTAGATACGCAGTATTTT
TRBJ2-1,TRBV4-3,TRBD1,.,14,CASFGDRGGDEQFF,TGCGCCAGCTTCGGGGACAGGGGAGGGGATGAGCAGTTCTTC
TRBJ1-5,TRBV2,TRBD1,.,16,CASRGDSRYSNQPQHF,TGTGCCAGCAGAGGGGACAGCCGGTATAGCAATCAGCCCCAGCATTTT
TRBJ2-7,TRBV7-2,.,.,13,CASSLAAPYEQYF,TGTGCCAGCAGCTTAGCGGCCCCCTACGAGCAGTACTTC
TRBJ1-5,TRBV19,.,.,17,CASIPSLAGYPFLPQHF,TGTGCCAGTATTCCCTCCCTCGCAGGGTACCCTTTTTTACCCCAGCATTTT
TRBJ1-1,TRBV20-1,.,few,10,CSASSLEAFF,TGCAGTGCTAGCAGTCTTGAAGCTTTCTTT